This T cell receptor beta chain is from a study of OX40 agonist ivuxolimab in advanced cancers. Germline V lookup: CDR1 SGHTA, CDR2 FQGTGA. The length of the CDR3 is 13 residues. Trimming pared 8 bases from V and 0 bases from J, leaving 10 bases between. The method was immunoSEQ multiplex PCR; TCRdb's version includes in-frame clones alone and lacks a portion of them. The profile covers about 76,000 clones, with around four fifths appearing a single time and roughly 2% taken by the ten largest. The J gene is TRBJ1-1, the V gene TRBV7-3; D call uncertain. The source is an adult with an advanced solid tumor such as melanoma, head and neck, liver or kidney cancer. The material was CD4+ or CD8+ T cells sorted from blood, obtained in a trial of the OX40 agonist ivuxolimab. The CDR3 reads CASGWGMNTEAFF. DNA for the CDR3: TGTGCCAGCGGATGGGGAATGAACACTGAAGCTTTCTTT.